This T cell receptor beta chain emerged from a study of T cell clones after liver transplantation. Study outcomes and limitations: Compared with third party-reactive sequences, donor-reactive ones declined more, independent of withdrawal success. Graft donor-reactive T cells may have migrated into the graft rather than being deleted.

Germline V CDR1 and CDR2: SGHRS, YFSETQ. There are 17 residues in the CDR3. The V end was cut by 4 bases, the J end by 0 bases, with 14 bases between. About this clone: The antigen remains unidentified.

Only in-frame clones appear in the TCRdb table, and some are missing; sequencing was by immunoSEQ multiplex PCR. The profile shows 65,000 to 80,000 clones, approximately 80% of them singletons. The chain joins TRBV5-1 to TRBJ2-6, with D unresolved. The input for sequencing was CD4+ T cells from blood, taken before liver transplant. The receptor's source is a human donor who received a liver transplant. CDR3 sequence reads: CASSPPGSSSGANVLTF. The CDR3, as DNA: TGCGCCAGCAGCCCGCCCGGGTCTAGCTCTGGGGCCAACGTCCTGACTTTC.